The next 29 T cell receptor beta chains were all read from a single sample in a study of PD-L1 blockade in urothelial cancer. Only in-frame clones appear in the TCRdb table, and some are missing; sequencing was by immunoSEQ multiplex PCR. The data hold about 50,000 clones, with about 81% observed a single time. The time point is: pretreatment peripheral blood. The source was PBMCs, collected around atezolizumab (anti-PD-L1) treatment. The receptors stem from a man aged 65-85 years with urothelial cancer.

The table lists this clone with a few counts. The V call is TRBV2, the J call TRBJ2-7, with 8 bases aligning to TRBD1. Trimming at V came to 7 bases and at J to 6 bases, leaving 11 bases not matched to a gene. This CDR3 has 14 amino acids. Germline V gene data show CDR1 as SNHLY and CDR2 as FYNNEI. This CDR3 is CASTPGRGRIEQYF. CDR3 DNA: TGTGCCAGCACCCCTGGCAGGGGGCGGATCGAGCAGTACTTC. Using reference TRBV2 and TRBJ2-7 for the parts outside the CDR3, the full variable domain is EPEVTQTPSHQVTQMGQEVILRCVPISNHLYFYWYRQILGQKVEFLVSFYNNEISEKSEIFDDQFSVERPDGSNFTLKIRSTKLEDSAMYFCASTPGRGRIEQYFGPGTRLTVT.

The J gene is TRBJ1-2, the V gene TRBV18, with D possibly matching TRBD1 (5 bases). In germline, CDR1 is KGHSH, CDR2 LQKENI. V was cut by 1 base and J by 6 bases, with 9 bases left in between. This CDR3 has 13 amino acids. The CDR3 DNA is TGTGCCAGCTCACCACTACAGACAGATGGCTACACCTTC. Translating it yields CASSPLQTDGYTF.

This CDR3 reads CASIKTSGGSDTQYF. The DNA of the CDR3 is TGCGCCAGCATCAAGACTAGCGGGGGCTCAGATACGCAGTATTTT. This sequence joins TRBV5-1 and TRBJ2-3; 12 bases agree with TRBD2. The ends lost 6 bases at V and 4 bases at J; junction bases unmatched: 6. CDR1 is SGHRS, CDR2 YFSETQ, per germline. CDR3 length: 15 residues.

The chain employs TRBV5-1 and TRBJ2-2; 9 bases map to TRBD1. The length of the CDR3 is 16 residues. V gave up 3 bases and J gave up 6 bases; unmatched junction bases: 9. Germline V gene lookup returns CDR1 SGHRS and CDR2 YFSETQ. The CDR3 here is CASSSQGQGQAGELFF. In DNA form, the CDR3 reads TGCGCCAGCAGCTCACAGGGACAGGGCCAGGCCGGGGAGCTGTTTTTT.

The CDR3 region has the DNA TGCGCCAGCAGCAGCGGACTAGCGGGAGGCACAGATACGCAGTATTTT. Its protein product is CASSSGLAGGTDTQYF. The V call is TRBV5-1, the J call TRBJ2-3; TRBD2 agrees at 13 bases. Per germline, CDR1 SGHRS and CDR2 YFSETQ. V lost 4 bases to trimming and J lost 1 base; unmatched junction nucleotides: 3. CDR3 length equals 16 residues.

This chain links TRBV19 with TRBJ2-3, with 9 bases aligning to TRBD1. The J segment lost 2 bases and the V segment lost 7 bases, leaving 4 bases of the junction unmatched. The germline CDR1 and CDR2 sequences are LNHDA and SQIVND (reference sequence). The CDR3 is made up of 14 amino acids. CDR3 region: CASMGTGYTDTQYF. In nucleotides, the CDR3 is TGTGCCAGTATGGGGACAGGGTACACAGATACGCAGTATTTT.

The J gene is TRBJ2-7, the V gene TRBV7-2; TRBD1 matches 7 bases. With V trimmed by 5 bases and J by 2 bases, 3 bases remained unmatched. The CDR3 contains 13 residues. Germline assignment: CDR1 SGHTA and CDR2 FQGNSA. DNA for the CDR3: TGTGCCAGCAGCCACGGGACAGCCTACGAGCAGTACTTC. Translation: CASSHGTAYEQYF. The full variable domain, its missing parts supplied by reference TRBV7-2 and TRBJ2-7, is GAGVSQSPSNKVTEKGKDVELRCDPISGHTALYWYRQSLGQGLEFLIYFQGNSAPDKSGLPSDRFSAERTGGSVSTLTIQRTQQEDSAVYLCASSHGTAYEQYFGPGTRLTVT.

The chain has TRBV7-2 and TRBJ1-2; 8 bases map to TRBD1. The CDR3 contains 15 residues. The V gene's germline CDR1 is SGHTA and CDR2 FQGNSA. The J segment lost 6 bases and the V segment lost 1 base, leaving 7 bases of the junction unmatched. CDR3 sequence (DNA): TGTGCCAGCAGCTTAGTACCGGACAGGGTAAATGGCTACACCTTC. Encoded protein: CASSLVPDRVNGYTF.

The J gene is TRBJ2-2, the V gene TRBV7-8; TRBD2 matches 11 bases. This CDR3 has 17 amino acids. From germline, CDR1 is SGHVS and CDR2 FQNEAQ. The V segment lost 8 bases and the J segment 2 bases; nucleotides outside the gene matches: 10. CDR3 DNA: TGTGCCAGCGGCCCCAGAACTAGCGGGAGTAACACCGGGGAGCTGTTTTTT. Encoded protein: CASGPRTSGSNTGELFF. The complete variable domain, with remaining parts taken from reference TRBV7-8 and TRBJ2-2, reads GAGVSQSPRYKVAKRGQDVALRCDPISGHVSLFWYQQALGQGPEFLTYFQNEAQLDKSGLPSDRFFAERPEGSVSTLKIQRTQQEDSAVYLCASGPRTSGSNTGELFFGEGSRLTVL.

V is TRBV11-2 and J is TRBJ2-6; D is unresolved. Per germline, CDR1 SGHAT and CDR2 FQNNGV. Between the trimmed V and J ends, which lost 5 bases and 3 bases, there was a span of 8 bases. The CDR3 consists of 14 residues. The CDR3 here is CASSLLRGANVLTF. CDR3 in DNA: TGTGCCAGCAGCCTGCTACGTGGGGCCAACGTCCTGACTTTC.

The chain recombines TRBV6-5 with TRBJ1-1, with D perhaps matching TRBD1 (6 bases). This CDR3 contains 14 residues. CDR1 is MNHEY, CDR2 SVGAGI, per germline. Trimming removed 7 bases at V and 1 base at J, with 13 bases between. For the CDR3, the DNA is TGTGCCAGCACTTTACTAGGGGGGAACACTGAAGCTTTCTTT. Encoded protein: CASTLLGGNTEAFF.

The genes are TRBV7-2 and TRBJ2-3; 9 nucleotides align to TRBD2. This CDR3 is built from 19 residues. V shed 0 bases, J shed 1 base, and the junction held 11 bases outside the gene matches. The V gene's germline CDR1 is SGHTA and CDR2 FQGNSA. CDR3 nucleotides: TGTGCCAGCAGCTTAGCGTCCAGCGGGGGGCATACGCGCACAGATACGCAGTATTTT. It encodes CASSLASSGGHTRTDTQYF.

The chain combines TRBV5-1 with TRBJ1-1, with 9 bases fitting TRBD1. This CDR3 spans 17 amino acids. CDR1 is SGHRS, CDR2 YFSETQ, per germline. V trimming: 4 bases; J trimming: 3 bases; junction bases outside the gene matches: 13. CDR3 nucleotide sequence: TGCGCCAGCAGCCACAACAGGGGGCGCGGTCGGGACACTGAAGCTTTCTTT. Translating gives CASSHNRGRGRDTEAFF.

The rearrangement links TRBV5-1 to TRBJ1-1, with no clear D. The germline V gene encodes CDR1 SGHRS and CDR2 YFSETQ. The CDR3 is made up of 14 amino acids. The germline V and J ends were trimmed by 5 bases and 1 base, with 12 bases remaining between them. As DNA, the CDR3 is TGCGCCAGCAGTTTTCTTACTGAGAACACTGAAGCTTTCTTT. Protein sequence: CASSFLTENTEAFF.

The rearrangement joins TRBV29-1 to TRBJ2-5; a possible D gene is TRBD1 (5 bases). In germline, CDR1 is SQVTM, CDR2 ANQGSEA. The CDR3 totals 13 residues. V lost 8 bases to trimming and J lost 4 bases, with 17 bases between them. The CDR3 DNA reads TGCAGCCCCCAAGGATCAGGGTCAGAGACCCAGTACTTC. Translated: CSPQGSGSETQYF.

This chain joins TRBV2 and TRBJ2-5; D possibly corresponds to TRBD2 (6 bases). The CDR3 covers 15 residues. Trimming cost V 5 bases and J 1 base, with 14 bases left between them. Germline V lookup: CDR1 SNHLY, CDR2 FYNNEI. The CDR3 loop reads CASSIGLGGQETQYF. The CDR3 region has the DNA TGTGCCAGCAGTATCGGTCTCGGGGGCCAAGAGACCCAGTACTTC.

The V and J genes are TRBV5-4 and TRBJ2-7; 11 nucleotides agree with TRBD2. CDR1 and CDR2 (germline): SGHNT, YYREEE (reference sequence). There are 18 residues in the CDR3. J lost 6 bases, V lost 5 bases, and 19 bases had no gene match. CDR3 protein: CASSSGPRPGLAATEQYF. CDR3 sequence (DNA): TGTGCCAGCAGTTCTGGACCGCGACCGGGACTAGCGGCCACCGAGCAGTACTTC.

This rearrangement joins TRBV29-1 to TRBJ2-5; 11 positions match TRBD1. The CDR3 runs to 13 residues. Looked up from germline, CDR1 is SQVTM and CDR2 is ANQGSEA. CDR3 bases: TGCAGTGGGACAGGGGGTGGCCAAGAGACCCAGTACTTC. Its protein is CSGTGGGQETQYF.

The V gene is TRBV19, the J gene TRBJ2-5; 7 nucleotides align to TRBD2. The V gene end was trimmed by 1 base and the J gene end by 3 bases; junction bases not matched to a gene: 2. This CDR3 has 14 amino acids. Germline lookup yields CDR1 LNHDA and CDR2 SQIVND (reference sequence). The CDR3 loop reads CASSIALAEETQYF. Here the CDR3 DNA reads TGTGCCAGTAGTATAGCTCTAGCGGAAGAGACCCAGTACTTC.

The gene calls are TRBV27 and TRBJ1-1; 9 bases fit TRBD1. The V gene's germline CDR1 is MNHEY and CDR2 SMNVEV (reference sequence). CDR3 length: 18 residues. Unmatched junction bases numbered 17, after V lost 5 bases and J lost 4 bases. The CDR3 sequence is CASSPRTGGSLVGTEAFF. As DNA, the CDR3 is TGTGCCAGCAGTCCTCGAACAGGGGGCTCCCTTGTGGGCACTGAAGCTTTCTTT.

The rearrangement links TRBV28 to TRBJ1-2; D is possibly TRBD1 (5 bases). The CDR3 is 15 residues long. Germline V CDR1 and CDR2: MDHEN, SYDVKM. The V end was cut by 6 bases, the J end by 0 bases, with 14 bases between. The DNA for the CDR3 is TGTGCCAGCAGATTGAGCGGGGCTACTAACTATGGCTACACCTTC. This gives the protein CASRLSGATNYGYTF.

CDR3 bases: TGTGCCAGTAGTGATACCGGGCGGGAGAGATATGATGGCTACACCTTC. Translation gives CASSDTGRERYDGYTF. This chain connects TRBV19 to TRBJ1-2, with D unclear. Germline V gene lookup returns CDR1 LNHDA and CDR2 SQIVND (reference sequence). The length of the CDR3 is 16 residues. The V and J ends lost 5 bases and 6 bases respectively, with 22 bases between them.

The rearrangement uses TRBV5-1 and TRBJ2-3; 9 bases are shared with TRBD2. V dropped 1 base and J dropped 4; count of bases not matched to a gene: 4. CDR1 is SGHRS and CDR2 is YFSETQ in the germline V gene. This CDR3 has 15 amino acids. The CDR3: CASSLPSGRPDTQYF. The CDR3 DNA is TGCGCCAGCAGCTTGCCCAGCGGGAGGCCAGATACGCAGTATTTT.

The table lists this clone with a count of one. V usage is TRBV5-6 and J usage is TRBJ2-7; D remains ambiguous. Germline assignment: CDR1 SGHDT and CDR2 YYEEEE. There are 11 residues in the CDR3. V lost 0 bases and J lost 6, with 4 bases in between. DNA for the CDR3: TGTGCCAGCAGCTTGGGAGGCGAGCAGTACTTC. Its translation: CASSLGGEQYF. Supplemented by reference TRBV5-6 and TRBJ2-7, the full variable domain reads DAGVTQSPTHLIKTRGQQVTLRCSPKSGHDTVSWYQQALGQGPQFIFQYYEEEERQRGNFPDRFSGHQFPNYSSELNVNALLLGDSALYLCASSLGGEQYFGPGTRLTVT.

V is TRBV2 and J is TRBJ2-7; D may be TRBD2 (6 bases). The CDR3 length is 12 residues. Germline V gene sequence: CDR1 SNHLY, CDR2 FYNNEI. V lost 7 bases, J lost 3 bases, and 10 bases lay in between. The CDR3 is CASKRVVYEQYF. CDR3 DNA sequence: TGTGCCAGCAAGCGGGTTGTCTACGAGCAGTACTTC.

The chain carries TRBV29-1 and TRBJ1-2, with TRBD1 matching over 9 bases. The CDR3 runs to 14 residues. Germline assignment: CDR1 SQVTM and CDR2 ANQGSEA. V gave up 6 bases and J gave up 2 bases; unmatched junction bases: 7. Here the CDR3 DNA reads TGCAGCGTAGAACCGGGACAGGGAAACTATGGCTACACCTTC. Translation gives CSVEPGQGNYGYTF. The whole variable domain, remainder taken from reference TRBV29-1 and TRBJ1-2, is SAVISQKPSRDICQRGTSLTIQCQVDSQVTMMFWYRQQPGQSLTLIATANQGSEATYESGFVIDKFPISRPNLTFSTLTVSNMSPEDSSIYLCSVEPGQGNYGYTFGSGTRLTVV.

The chain joins TRBV4-1 to TRBJ1-5; weak D call: TRBD1 (6 bases). Germline V CDR1 and CDR2: MGHRA, YSYEKL. V was cut by 0 bases and J by 1 base, with 10 bases left in between. This CDR3 is built from 16 residues. The CDR3 reads CASSQEIDRSNQPQHF. CDR3 in DNA: TGCGCCAGCAGCCAAGAAATTGACAGGAGCAATCAGCCCCAGCATTTT.

This chain joins TRBV25-1 and TRBJ2-3, with D tentatively TRBD1 (6 bases). V was trimmed by 1 base and J by 6 bases, leaving 11 bases between them. This CDR3 spans 14 amino acids. Germline V gene sequence: CDR1 MGHDK, CDR2 SYGVNS. DNA for the CDR3: TGTGCCAGCAGTGAATGGCGGACAGATGATACGCAGTATTTT. Translating it yields CASSEWRTDDTQYF.

This sequence joins TRBV19 and TRBJ1-2, with 7 bases matching TRBD1. Germline V gene lookup returns CDR1 LNHDA and CDR2 SQIVND (reference sequence). The CDR3 has 17 amino acids. Trimming took 6 bases from V and 3 from J; bases not matched to a gene: 16. CDR3 in DNA: TGTGCCAGTAGGTCCTGGGGACAGATTATCATCGACTATGGCTACACCTTC. Its translation is CASRSWGQIIIDYGYTF.